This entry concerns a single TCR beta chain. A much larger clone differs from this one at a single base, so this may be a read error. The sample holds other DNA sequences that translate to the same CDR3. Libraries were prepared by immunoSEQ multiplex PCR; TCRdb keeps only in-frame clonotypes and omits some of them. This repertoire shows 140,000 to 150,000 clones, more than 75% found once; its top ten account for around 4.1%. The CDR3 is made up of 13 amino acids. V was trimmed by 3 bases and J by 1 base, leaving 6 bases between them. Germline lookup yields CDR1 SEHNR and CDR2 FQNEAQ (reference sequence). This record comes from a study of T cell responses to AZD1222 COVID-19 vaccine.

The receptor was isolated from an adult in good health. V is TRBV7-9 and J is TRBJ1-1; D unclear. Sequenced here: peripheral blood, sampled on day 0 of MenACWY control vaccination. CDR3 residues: CASSFRENTEAFF. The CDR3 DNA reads TGTGCCAGCAGCTTTAGGGAGAACACTGAAGCTTTCTTT.